The present T cell receptor beta chain was sequenced within a study of post-analysis software for immune sequencing data. Unique molecular identifiers had been added to the TCR beta cDNA libraries. A single record per CDR3 protein comes from TCRdb applying MiXCR to the PCR reads. The sample comprises 600,000 to 700,000 distinct CDR3 sequences, 59% of which are singletons, and about 11% rests with the top ten. Germline V gives CDR1 SQVTM, CDR2 ANQGSEA. V lost 4 bases and J 5 bases, leaving 15 bases between the germline ends. The CDR3 extends over 13 amino acids. Study-wide results and caveats: Five TRBV segments, including TRBV5-6, TRBV5-1 and TRBV20-1, were more frequent in patients than controls.

As for this clonotype: No antigen is known for it.

The chain employs TRBV29-1 and TRBJ2-7; unclear D gene. The specimen sequenced was blood. The sequence derives from a girl under 10 years old with multiple sclerosis. In nucleotides, the CDR3 is TGCAGCGTTGCCGGGCCCATATCCAACGAGCAGTACTTC. Protein product: CSVAGPISNEQYF.